The T cell receptor (beta chain) under discussion was sequenced for a study of blood T cell repertoires in COVID-19. Turning to the study itself: COVID-19 samples from acute and convalescent phases originated in the United States, Italy and Spain. Nucleic acid was either cDNA or gDNA, and it came from T cells, B-cell-depleted T cells, or PBMCs.

The V and J ends lost 4 bases and 4 bases respectively, with 12 bases between them. Looked up from germline, CDR1 is SGHTS and CDR2 is YDEGEE. The length of the CDR3 is 15 residues. Under the authors' procedure: Amplification of reference gene primers was used by the study to estimate nucleated cell counts. Only in-frame clones appear in the TCRdb table, and some are missing; sequencing was by immunoSEQ multiplex PCR. V and J calls and clone size are those listed in that table; D and trimming were worked out from the DNA. The table shows 61,000 or so clones, with almost 90% occurring only once. This receptor was taken from a woman over 75 with active COVID-19. V is TRBV5-8 and J is TRBJ1-6; no reliable D call. The sequenced sample consisted of peripheral blood. CDR3 DNA: TGTGCCAGCAGCGGAGGGTCCGCTTATAATTCACCCCTCCACTTT. This gives the protein CASSGGSAYNSPLHF.